These T cell receptor beta chains were read from a single sample in a study of T cell changes during pregnancy in multiple sclerosis. The assay was immunoSEQ multiplex PCR, and TCRdb's table has in-frame clones only and misses some. The table lists roughly 40,000 clones, 91% of them singletons. Source: CD8+ T cells from peripheral blood mononuclear cells, taken before pregnancy. Receptors were obtained from a female donor with multiple sclerosis, enrolled in a pregnancy study. The CDR3 runs from the conserved cysteine through the conserved F or W. Fields, in order: CDR3 protein, CDR3 DNA, D gene, clone size, V gene, J gene. D genes are given only for firm matches. Clone size is stated in some rows and not others, as once, few, many or a class when expanded.

CDR3: CASSLPFTQGTVYGYTF
DNA: TGTGCCAGCAGCTTACCTTTTACACAAGGGACAGTCTATGGCTACACCTTC
D: TRBD1
size: once
V: TRBV7-9
J: TRBJ1-2

CDR3: CASSFTRDRGLPYEQYF
DNA: TGTGCCAGCAGTTTTACCCGCGACAGGGGCCTACCCTACGAGCAGTACTTC
D: TRBD1
size: .
V: TRBV28
J: TRBJ2-7

CDR3: CASSQNGWAPSGGNQPQHF
DNA: TGCGCCAGCAGTCAAAATGGATGGGCTCCTTCGGGGGGCAATCAGCCCCAGCATTTT
D: .
size: .
V: TRBV23-1
J: TRBJ1-5

CDR3: CASSTLGGLEQYF
DNA: TGTGCCAGTAGTACCCTTGGAGGACTCGAGCAGTACTTC
D: .
size: once
V: TRBV19
J: TRBJ2-7

CDR3: CASATRRENTEAFF
DNA: TGTGCCAGCGCGACACGACGGGAGAACACTGAAGCTTTCTTT
D: .
size: .
V: TRBV27
J: TRBJ1-1

CDR3: CASSPSGYTEAFF
DNA: TGTGCCAGCAGCCCTTCCGGTTACACTGAAGCTTTCTTT
D: .
size: .
V: TRBV7-9
J: TRBJ1-1

CDR3: CASSSIAGGETQYF
DNA: TGCGCCAGCAGCTCCATAGCGGGAGGTGAGACCCAGTACTTC
D: TRBD2
size: .
V: TRBV5-1
J: TRBJ2-5

CDR3: CASGEAGAPYYEQYF
DNA: TGTGCCAGCGGTGAAGCAGGGGCCCCGTACTACGAGCAGTACTTC
D: .
size: .
V: TRBV28
J: TRBJ2-7

CDR3: CASSPAGGGNTIYF
DNA: TGTGCCAGCAGCCCAGCAGGGGGTGGAAACACCATATATTTT
D: TRBD1
size: .
V: TRBV7-9
J: TRBJ1-3

CDR3: CASSESSGSVGEQFF
DNA: TGTGCCAGCAGTGAAAGTAGCGGGAGCGTCGGTGAGCAGTTCTTC
D: TRBD2
size: .
V: TRBV6-1
J: TRBJ2-1

CDR3: CAISESSGRYPQFF
DNA: TGTGCCATCAGTGAGTCTAGCGGGAGGTACCCGCAGTTCTTC
D: TRBD2
size: .
V: TRBV10-3
J: TRBJ2-1

CDR3: CASSKTGGEQFF
DNA: TGTGCCAGCAGTAAGACAGGGGGTGAGCAGTTCTTC
D: TRBD1
size: .
V: TRBV7-9
J: TRBJ2-1

CDR3: CASSQDAGPVRGYTF
DNA: TGTGCCAGCAGCCAGGATGCAGGGCCGGTACGTGGCTACACCTTC
D: .
size: .
V: TRBV5-8
J: TRBJ1-2

CDR3: CASSPPGAYNEQFF
DNA: TGTGCCAGCAGCCCGCCGGGAGCATACAATGAGCAGTTCTTC
D: .
size: .
V: TRBV14
J: TRBJ2-1

CDR3: CASSWGGGPLKANTEAFF
DNA: TGTGCCAGTAGTTGGGGAGGGGGACCCCTCAAAGCGAACACTGAAGCTTTCTTT
D: .
size: .
V: TRBV19
J: TRBJ1-1

CDR3: CASSQGLGEQFF
DNA: TGTGCCAGTAGCCAGGGGTTGGGGGAGCAGTTCTTC
D: .
size: .
V: TRBV19
J: TRBJ2-1

CDR3: CASRSGTYEQFF
DNA: TGTGCCAGCAGAAGCGGAACCTATGAGCAGTTCTTC
D: .
size: .
V: TRBV7-2
J: TRBJ2-1

CDR3: CASSYLAGVTDTQYF
DNA: TGTGCCAGCAGTTACCTCGCCGGTGTGACAGATACGCAGTATTTT
D: .
size: .
V: TRBV6-6
J: TRBJ2-3

CDR3: CASRRGVQDTQYF
DNA: TGTGCCAGCCGCCGGGGGGTACAAGATACGCAGTATTTT
D: TRBD2
size: .
V: TRBV14
J: TRBJ2-3

CDR3: CASSIRTGGYEQYF
DNA: TGTGCCAGCAGCATACGGACAGGGGGCTACGAGCAGTACTTC
D: TRBD1
size: .
V: TRBV5-4
J: TRBJ2-7

CDR3: CASSLPLGGEETQYF
DNA: TGCGCCAGCAGCCTCCCACTGGGGGGGGAGGAGACCCAGTACTTC
D: TRBD2
size: .
V: TRBV4-1
J: TRBJ2-5

CDR3: CASEAGTGTYEQYF
DNA: TGTGCCAGCGAAGCCGGGACAGGGACCTACGAGCAGTACTTC
D: TRBD1
size: once
V: TRBV6-1
J: TRBJ2-7

CDR3: CASSYSSGSYLYEQYF
DNA: TGTGCCAGCAGTTACTCGAGCGGGAGTTACCTCTACGAGCAGTACTTC
D: TRBD2
size: .
V: TRBV6-5
J: TRBJ2-7

CDR3: CASSDFLQGGNQPQHF
DNA: TGTGCCAGCAGTGATTTTTTGCAGGGGGGTAATCAGCCCCAGCATTTT
D: TRBD1
size: .
V: TRBV6-1
J: TRBJ1-5

CDR3: CASRSPTPRGRVRELFF
DNA: TGTGCCAGTAGATCTCCAACCCCAAGGGGGCGCGTTCGGGAGCTGTTTTTT
D: TRBD1
size: .
V: TRBV19
J: TRBJ2-2

CDR3: CASSSQSSGTSDYNEQFF
DNA: TGTGCCAGTAGCTCCCAATCTTCCGGGACTAGCGACTACAATGAGCAGTTCTTC
D: TRBD2
size: .
V: TRBV19
J: TRBJ2-1

CDR3: CASSVAGEVWTNTEAFF
DNA: TGTGCCAGCAGCGTAGCGGGGGAGGTGTGGACGAACACTGAAGCTTTCTTT
D: .
size: .
V: TRBV9
J: TRBJ1-1

CDR3: CASSERGSGGSGPTYEQYF
DNA: TGTGCCAGCAGTGAAAGGGGTTCCGGGGGGAGTGGACCCACCTACGAGCAGTACTTC
D: TRBD2
size: .
V: TRBV28
J: TRBJ2-7

CDR3: CASSLWYPGQLPKETQYF
DNA: TGTGCCAGCAGTTTATGGTATCCAGGGCAGCTACCAAAAGAGACCCAGTACTTC
D: .
size: .
V: TRBV28
J: TRBJ2-5

CDR3: CSVEATGFNYGYTF
DNA: TGCAGCGTTGAAGCAACAGGGTTTAACTATGGCTACACCTTC
D: .
size: .
V: TRBV29-1
J: TRBJ1-2

CDR3: CASSFRDRVSEQYF
DNA: TGTGCCAGCAGCTTCCGGGACAGGGTGAGCGAGCAGTACTTC
D: TRBD1
size: few
V: TRBV11-2
J: TRBJ2-7

CDR3: CASSQVYRVGEAFF
DNA: TGTGCCAGCAGCCAAGTATACAGGGTTGGTGAAGCTTTCTTT
D: .
size: .
V: TRBV16
J: TRBJ1-1